This T cell receptor beta chain was captured in a study of CD8 T cells in ankylosing spondylitis. Broader study findings: A TCR beta motif of roughly eight highly homologous variants seemed to mark ankylosing spondylitis blood. According to the report, clones linked to the disease were significantly enriched in matched synovial fluid samples taken from ankylosing spondylitis patients.

In regard to this clonotype: Antigen specificity is unknown.

The CDR3 runs 13 residues. Per the germline V gene, CDR1 is DFQATT and CDR2 is SNEGSKA (reference sequence). J lost 2 bases, V lost 4 bases, and 4 bases had no gene match. TCRdb re-called the 5' RACE reads with MiXCR, one entry per CDR3 protein. The sample has approximately 540,000 distinct CDR3 sequences; roughly 13% are singletons. The TCR comes from a male donor with ankylosing spondylitis. V usage is TRBV20-1 and J usage is TRBJ1-2, with 7 nucleotides matching TRBD1. The source material was blood, either unsorted or a sorted T cell fraction (not recorded which). The CDR3 spells CSANIQGNYGYTF. The CDR3 DNA reads as TGCAGTGCTAATATACAGGGGAACTATGGCTACACCTTC.